The next 18 T cell receptor beta chains were all read from a single sample in a study of blood T cell repertoires in COVID-19. The table came from immunoSEQ multiplex PCR; TCRdb's copy has only in-frame clones and leaves some out. The data contain roughly 52,000 clones, 65% to 85% of them singletons. Sequenced: peripheral blood. Receptor source: an elderly man with COVID-19, enrolled during active disease.

CDR3 region: CASRQRRFSGSGSGYNEQFF. The CDR3 bases are TGTGCCAGCAGACAGAGGCGATTTAGCGGGAGCGGGAGTGGTTACAATGAGCAGTTCTTC. This chain uses TRBV2 with TRBJ2-1, with TRBD2 identical over 9 bases. CDR1 SNHLY and CDR2 FYNNEI come from the germline V gene. This CDR3 has 20 residues. With V trimmed by 6 bases and J by 4 bases, 22 bases remained unmatched. Full variable domain (missing parts from reference TRBV2 and TRBJ2-1): EPEVTQTPSHQVTQMGQEVILRCVPISNHLYFYWYRQILGQKVEFLVSFYNNEISEKSEIFDDQFSVERPDGSNFTLKIRSTKLEDSAMYFCASRQRRFSGSGSGYNEQFFGPGTRLTVL.

This rearrangement joins TRBV6-1 to TRBJ2-1; 7 bases line up with TRBD1. V gave up 3 bases and J gave up 3 bases; unmatched junction bases: 5. Germline values: CDR1 MNHNS, CDR2 SASEGT. The CDR3 loop spans 15 amino acids. The CDR3 DNA sequence: TGTGCCAGCAGTGAGGAGGCAGGGGGCTACAATGAGCAGTTCTTC. Its translation: CASSEEAGGYNEQFF.

The chain couples TRBV7-2 to TRBJ2-2; 9 nucleotides align to TRBD1. The junction had 7 bases not matched to a gene; V was cut back by 5 bases and J by 6 bases. CDR3 length: 15 amino acids. CDR1 and CDR2 (germline): SGHTA, FQGNSA. The CDR3 region is CASSPAGTGSGELFF. Written as DNA, the CDR3 is TGTGCCAGCAGCCCGGCCGGGACAGGGTCCGGGGAGCTGTTTTTT.

The chain recombines TRBV7-9 with TRBJ1-1; no reliable D call. The CDR3 is 14 amino acids. In germline, CDR1 is SEHNR, CDR2 FQNEAQ (reference sequence). Trimming took 1 base from V and 3 from J, leaving 9 bases between them. The CDR3 spells CASSLVPGDTEAFF. DNA for the CDR3: TGTGCCAGCAGCTTAGTCCCGGGAGACACTGAAGCTTTCTTT.

This rearrangement joins TRBV7-9 to TRBJ2-1; D is possibly TRBD2 (6 bases). With 9 bases removed from V and 6 bases from J, the gap between germline ends came to 18 bases. CDR3 length equals 14 residues. Germline V gives CDR1 SEHNR, CDR2 FQNEAQ (reference sequence). CDR3 loop: CARGGPGPGNEQFF. DNA for the CDR3: TGTGCCAGGGGAGGACCCGGCCCGGGCAATGAGCAGTTCTTC.

This CDR3 is CASRAGTGGGNQPQHF. The CDR3 DNA sequence: TGTGCCAGCAGGGCCGGGACAGGGGGGGGGAATCAGCCCCAGCATTTT. The chain carries TRBV7-2 and TRBJ1-5, with TRBD1 matching 11 bases. The V segment lost 6 bases and the J segment 4 bases; nucleotides outside the gene matches: 8. Germline CDR1 SGHTA, CDR2 FQGNSA. This CDR3 comprises 16 residues.

V is TRBV7-2 and J is TRBJ1-2; 7 bases match TRBD1. Germline CDR1 is SGHTA and CDR2 is FQGNSA. The CDR3 runs 15 residues. J gave up 6 bases and V 5 bases, and 12 bases lay outside the gene matches. The CDR3 DNA reads TGTGCCAGCAGCCTCCTCAATACCGGGACAGATGGCTACACCTTC. Translating gives CASSLLNTGTDGYTF.

The gene calls are TRBV29-1 and TRBJ2-5; a possible D gene is TRBD1 (6 bases). Germline V gene sequence: CDR1 SQVTM, CDR2 ANQGSEA. The CDR3 is 15 residues long. The V gene lost 0 bases and the J gene lost 2 bases, with 13 bases spanning the gap. The chain's CDR3 is CSVEDPGTIQETQYF. CDR3 bases: TGCAGCGTTGAAGACCCCGGGACAATTCAAGAGACCCAGTACTTC.

Comment on this clone: Distinct nucleotide sequences in the sample also encode this CDR3. The gene calls are TRBV24-1 and TRBJ2-1; 9 positions match TRBD1. With V trimmed by 4 bases and J by 6 bases, 3 bases remained unmatched. This CDR3 comprises 14 residues. The germline V gene encodes CDR1 KGHDR and CDR2 SFDVKD. CDR3 sequence reads: CATSDRDRANEQFF. The CDR3, as DNA: TGTGCCACCAGTGACCGGGACAGGGCCAATGAGCAGTTCTTC.

The V gene is TRBV19, the J gene TRBJ1-1; D is possibly TRBD1 (5 bases). The CDR3 consists of 15 residues. CDR1 and CDR2 (germline): LNHDA, SQIVND (reference sequence). The V gene lost 6 bases and the J gene lost 0 bases, with 14 bases spanning the gap. CDR3 DNA sequence: TGTGCCAGTAGCCTCCTCGACAGCTTGAACACTGAAGCTTTCTTT. This sequence encodes CASSLLDSLNTEAFF.

The rearrangement uses TRBV9 and TRBJ1-1, with TRBD1 as a possible D gene (6 bases). Trimming shortened V by 2 bases and J by 1 base, and 21 bases separated the two germline ends. Germline CDR1 is SGDLS and CDR2 is YYNGEE. The CDR3 contains 18 residues. The CDR3 region is CASSVAIETGGKNTEAFF. The CDR3 DNA reads TGTGCCAGCAGCGTCGCCATTGAGACAGGTGGGAAGAACACTGAAGCTTTCTTT.

The table lists this clone with a count of one. CDR3 region: CASRPSTGELFF. CDR3 in DNA: TGTGCCAGCAGACCTAGCACCGGGGAGCTGTTTTTT. V and J are TRBV12-3 or TRBV12-4 and TRBJ2-2; D is unclear. The V end lost 6 bases, the J end lost 4 bases, and 6 bases lay between the germline ends. The CDR3 covers 12 residues.

This clone was seen more than once but under ten times. The chain couples TRBV3-1 (or the pseudogene TRBV3-2) to TRBJ1-1, with a possible D match to TRBD1 (5 bases). V was trimmed by 4 bases and J by 0 bases, leaving 21 bases between them. The CDR3 covers 18 residues. Germline V gene data show CDR1 as LGHDT and CDR2 as YNNKEL (reference sequence). CDR3 sequence reads: CASSRKMDTRGVNTEAFF. The CDR3 DNA reads as TGTGCCAGCAGCCGAAAGATGGACACCCGGGGGGTGAACACTGAAGCTTTCTTT.

This chain uses TRBV24-1 with TRBJ2-2; a possible D gene is TRBD1 (6 bases). Germline V gene sequence: CDR1 KGHDR, CDR2 SFDVKD. Trimming left V 9 bases short and J 5 bases short, with 12 bases between. The CDR3 runs 13 residues. The CDR3 DNA follows: TGTGCCACCTACGGGACATCGACCGGGGAGCTGTTTTTT. Its translation: CATYGTSTGELFF.

The chain uses TRBV4-3 and TRBJ2-2; 12 positions agree with TRBD2. After removal of 4 bases from V and 1 base from J, the junction contained 7 bases not matched to a gene. This CDR3 comprises 18 residues. Germline V CDR1 and CDR2: LGHNA, YSLEER. The CDR3, as DNA: TGCGCCAGCAGCCGCAGGACTAGCGGGGAAGGGAACACCGGGGAGCTGTTTTTT. It encodes CASSRRTSGEGNTGELFF.

This clone was recorded once. The chain carries TRBV7-8 and TRBJ2-2; D gene unclear. V lost 7 bases to trimming and J lost 8 bases, with 8 bases between them. CDR1 and CDR2 from the germline V gene are SGHVS and FQNEAQ. The CDR3 length is 11 residues. CDR3 DNA: TGTGCCAGCACCCGGAGAGGGGAGCTGTTTTTT. Amino acids: CASTRRGELFF.

This chain connects TRBV29-1 to TRBJ2-1; D may be TRBD1 (5 bases). CDR1 and CDR2 (germline): SQVTM, ANQGSEA. There are 15 residues in the CDR3. V was trimmed by 6 bases and J by 0 bases, leaving 15 bases between them. As DNA, the CDR3 is TGCAGCGTCAAGGACAACAGAGGCTCCTACAATGAGCAGTTCTTC. This translates into CSVKDNRGSYNEQFF.

The V gene is TRBV6-4, the J gene TRBJ2-6; D possibly corresponds to TRBD2 (5 bases). The CDR3 totals 15 residues. The germline gives CDR1 MRHNA, CDR2 SNTAGT. Trimming cost V 4 bases and J 2 bases, with 9 bases left between them. CDR3 protein: CASSADFTGANVLTF. The CDR3 bases are TGTGCCAGCAGTGCGGACTTCACTGGGGCCAACGTCCTGACTTTC.